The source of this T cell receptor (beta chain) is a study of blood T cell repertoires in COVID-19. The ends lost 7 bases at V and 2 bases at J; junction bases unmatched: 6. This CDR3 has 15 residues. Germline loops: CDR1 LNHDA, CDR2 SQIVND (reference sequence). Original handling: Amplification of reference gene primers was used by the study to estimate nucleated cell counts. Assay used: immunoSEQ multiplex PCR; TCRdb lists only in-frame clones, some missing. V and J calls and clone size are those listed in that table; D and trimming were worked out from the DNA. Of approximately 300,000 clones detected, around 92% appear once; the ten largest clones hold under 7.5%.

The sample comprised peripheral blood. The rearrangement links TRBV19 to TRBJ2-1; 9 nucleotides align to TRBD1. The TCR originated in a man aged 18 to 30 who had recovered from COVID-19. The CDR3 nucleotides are TGTGCCAGTATCCGGGACAGGGAAACCTACAATGAGCAGTTCTTC. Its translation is CASIRDRETYNEQFF.